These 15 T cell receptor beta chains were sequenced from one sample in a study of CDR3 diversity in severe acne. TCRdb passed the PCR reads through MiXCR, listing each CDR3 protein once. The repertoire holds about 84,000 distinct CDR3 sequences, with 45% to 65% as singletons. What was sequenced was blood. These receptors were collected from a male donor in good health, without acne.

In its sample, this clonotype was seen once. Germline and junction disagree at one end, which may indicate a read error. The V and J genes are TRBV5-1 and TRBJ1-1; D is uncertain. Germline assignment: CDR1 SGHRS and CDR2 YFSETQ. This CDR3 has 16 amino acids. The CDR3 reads CASSLAGEATTTGAFF. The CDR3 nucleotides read TGCGCCAGCAGCTTGGCCGGGGAAGCCACGACCACTGGAGCTTTCTTT.

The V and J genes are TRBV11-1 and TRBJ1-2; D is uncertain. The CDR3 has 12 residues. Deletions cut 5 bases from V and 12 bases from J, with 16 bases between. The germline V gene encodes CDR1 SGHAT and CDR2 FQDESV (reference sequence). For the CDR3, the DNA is TGTGCCAGCAGCCCCGGGGTCCAAGGCAACACCTTC. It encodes CASSPGVQGNTF.

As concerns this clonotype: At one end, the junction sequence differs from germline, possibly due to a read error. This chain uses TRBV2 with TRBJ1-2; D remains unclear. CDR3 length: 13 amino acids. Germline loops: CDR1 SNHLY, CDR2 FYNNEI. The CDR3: CASSGTDSDGHTF. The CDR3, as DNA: TGTGCCAGCAGTGGAACAGACTCGGATGGCCACACCTTC.

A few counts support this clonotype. CDR3 residues: CASSTRETQYF. DNA for the CDR3: TGTGCCAGCAGTACGCGAGAGACCCAGTACTTC. The chain couples TRBV2 to TRBJ2-5; D gene ambiguous. CDR3 length: 11 residues. CDR1 is SNHLY, CDR2 FYNNEI, per germline. V lost 5 bases and J lost 4, with 5 bases in between.

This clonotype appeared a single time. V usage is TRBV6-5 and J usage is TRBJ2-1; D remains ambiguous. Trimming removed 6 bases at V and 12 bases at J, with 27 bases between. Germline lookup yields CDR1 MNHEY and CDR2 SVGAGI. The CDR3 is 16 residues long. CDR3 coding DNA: TGTGCCAGCAGCCCGAGACCGGAGAGCTTCTACGATGGGCAGTTCTTC. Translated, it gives CASSPRPESFYDGQFF.

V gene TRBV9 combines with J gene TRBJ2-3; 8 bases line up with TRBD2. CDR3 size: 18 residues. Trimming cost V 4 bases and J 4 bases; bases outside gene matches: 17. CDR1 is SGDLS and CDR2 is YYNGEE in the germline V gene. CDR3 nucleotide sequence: TGTGCCAGCAGCCGGGGGGGGGGGGGCCGGGATGGTGCAGATACGCAGTATTTT. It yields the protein CASSRGGGGRDGADTQYF.

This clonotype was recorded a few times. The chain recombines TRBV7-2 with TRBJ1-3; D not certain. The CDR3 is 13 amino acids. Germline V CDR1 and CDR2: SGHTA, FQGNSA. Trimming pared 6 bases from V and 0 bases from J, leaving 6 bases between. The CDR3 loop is CASSRTSGNTIYF. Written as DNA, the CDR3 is TGTGCCAGCAGTAGAACCTCTGGAAACACCATATATTTT.

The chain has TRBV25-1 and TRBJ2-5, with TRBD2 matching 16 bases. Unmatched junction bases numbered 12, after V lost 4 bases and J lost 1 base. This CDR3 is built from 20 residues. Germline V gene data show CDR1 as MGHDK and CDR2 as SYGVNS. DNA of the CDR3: TGTGCCAGCAGTGGAACCGGGACTAGCGGGAGGGGAGGCGTCCAAGAGACCCAGTACTTC. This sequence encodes CASSGTGTSGRGGVQETQYF.

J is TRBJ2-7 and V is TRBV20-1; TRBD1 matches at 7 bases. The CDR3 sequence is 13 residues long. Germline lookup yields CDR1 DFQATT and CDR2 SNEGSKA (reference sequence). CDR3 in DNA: TGCGGTACTGGACGGGACAGTTCCTACGAGCAGTACTTC. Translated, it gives CGTGRDSSYEQYF.

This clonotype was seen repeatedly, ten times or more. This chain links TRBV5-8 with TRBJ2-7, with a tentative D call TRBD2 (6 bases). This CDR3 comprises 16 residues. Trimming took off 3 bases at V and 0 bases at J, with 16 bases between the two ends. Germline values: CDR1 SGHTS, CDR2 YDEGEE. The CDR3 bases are TGTGCCAGCAGCTCGGGACTGGGCGGAAGCTCCTACGAGCAGTACTTC. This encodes CASSSGLGGSSYEQYF.

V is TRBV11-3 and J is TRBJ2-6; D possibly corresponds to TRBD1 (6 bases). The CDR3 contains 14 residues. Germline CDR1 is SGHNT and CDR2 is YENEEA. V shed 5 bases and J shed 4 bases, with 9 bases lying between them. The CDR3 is CASSKGQGANVLTF. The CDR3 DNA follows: TGTGCCAGCAGCAAAGGACAGGGGGCCAACGTCCTGACTTTC.

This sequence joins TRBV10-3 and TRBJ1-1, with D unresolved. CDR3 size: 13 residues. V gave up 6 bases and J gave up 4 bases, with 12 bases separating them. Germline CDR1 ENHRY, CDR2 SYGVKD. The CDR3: CAIRGLLSTEAFF. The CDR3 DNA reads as TGTGCCATCAGAGGTCTGCTTAGCACTGAAGCTTTCTTT.

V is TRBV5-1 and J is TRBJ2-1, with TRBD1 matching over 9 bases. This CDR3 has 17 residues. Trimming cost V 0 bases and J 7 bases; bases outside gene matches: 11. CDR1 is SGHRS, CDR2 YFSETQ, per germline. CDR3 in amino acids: CASSLEQGAGVGNEQFF. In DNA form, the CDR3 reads TGCGCCAGCAGCTTGGAACAGGGGGCGGGAGTCGGTAATGAGCAGTTCTTC.

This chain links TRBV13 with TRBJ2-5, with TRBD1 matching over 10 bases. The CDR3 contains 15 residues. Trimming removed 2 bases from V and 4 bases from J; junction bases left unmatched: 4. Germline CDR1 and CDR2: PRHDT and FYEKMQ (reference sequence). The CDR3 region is CASSLRDRGRETQYF. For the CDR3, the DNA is TGTGCCAGCAGCTTAAGGGACAGGGGACGAGAGACCCAGTACTTC.

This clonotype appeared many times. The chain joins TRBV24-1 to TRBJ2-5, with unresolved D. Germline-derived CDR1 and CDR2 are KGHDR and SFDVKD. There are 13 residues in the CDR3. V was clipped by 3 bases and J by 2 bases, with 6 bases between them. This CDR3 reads CATSDTDQETQYF. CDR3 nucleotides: TGTGCCACCAGTGATACAGATCAAGAGACCCAGTACTTC.